Below are 26 T cell receptor beta chains sequenced from a single sample in a study of T cell repertoires in cytomegalovirus infection. MiXCR was run by TCRdb on the reads, yielding one entry per CDR3 protein. The sample carries more than 140,000 distinct CDR3 sequences, approximately 5.9% recorded once. The material sequenced was PBMCs. The origin of the receptors is a human donor in good health (CMV status not recorded). Some clones in this sample may be carry-over from other donors' samples.

The table lists this clonotype with a few counts. The chain has TRBV2 and TRBJ1-2; the D gene is possibly TRBD1 (5 bases). The CDR3 sequence is 12 residues long. In germline, CDR1 is SNHLY, CDR2 FYNNEI. V gave up 4 bases and J gave up 8 bases, with 11 bases separating them. The CDR3 DNA follows: TGTGCCAGCAGTGGAAGAGGGACGGGCTACACCTTC. It yields the protein CASSGRGTGYTF.

Ten or more counts support this clonotype. The J gene is TRBJ1-5, the V gene TRBV7-8; 8 bases fit TRBD1. The V gene's germline CDR1 is SGHVS and CDR2 FQNEAQ. This CDR3 region has 19 residues. Trimming cost V 2 bases and J 1 base; bases outside gene matches: 13. The CDR3 bases are TGTGCCAGCAGCTTATTGGGCAGGGGGCCCCGGGTGAGCAATCAGCCCCAGCATTTT. Amino acids: CASSLLGRGPRVSNQPQHF. Based on the CDR3 plus reference TRBV7-8 and TRBJ1-5, the full variable domain is GAGVSQSPRYKVAKRGQDVALRCDPISGHVSLFWYQQALGQGPEFLTYFQNEAQLDKSGLPSDRFFAERPEGSVSTLKIQRTQQEDSAVYLCASSLLGRGPRVSNQPQHFGDGTRLSIL.

This clonotype was seen many times. The chain recombines TRBV28 with TRBJ2-5; 8 nucleotides align to TRBD1. The CDR3 runs to 15 residues. Germline loops: CDR1 MDHEN, CDR2 SYDVKM. The V segment lost 5 bases and the J segment 1 base; nucleotides outside the gene matches: 6. Here the CDR3 reads CASSGNGQGQETQYF. The CDR3 nucleotides read TGTGCCAGCAGTGGAAATGGACAGGGCCAAGAGACCCAGTACTTC.

This clonotype was counted ten times or more. The gene calls are TRBV28 and TRBJ1-1; 8 nucleotides match TRBD1. CDR3 length: 15 amino acids. Germline CDR1 reads MDHEN; CDR2 reads SYDVKM. The V gene end was trimmed by 6 bases and the J gene end by 1 base; junction bases not matched to a gene: 7. The DNA of the CDR3 is TGTGCCAGCAGCTCGGGACAGGTCGGGAACACTGAAGCTTTCTTT. It encodes CASSSGQVGNTEAFF.

This clonotype occurred many times. The chain couples TRBV7-2 to TRBJ2-1; 9 nucleotides agree with TRBD2. Germline loops: CDR1 SGHTA, CDR2 FQGNSA. CDR3 length equals 15 residues. V shed 5 bases and J 6 bases; nucleotides not matched to a gene: 8. CDR3 sequence: CASSVVSGGPNEQFF. The DNA of the CDR3 is TGTGCCAGCAGCGTCGTTAGCGGGGGACCCAATGAGCAGTTCTTC.

This clonotype was observed at least ten times. The chain combines TRBV14 with TRBJ2-1, with D perhaps matching TRBD1 or TRBD2 (6 bases each). The CDR3 loop spans 18 amino acids. The V gene's germline CDR1 is SGHDN and CDR2 FVKESK. V was shortened by 0 bases and J by 7 bases, with 22 bases between the two germline ends. In nucleotides, the CDR3 is TGTGCCAGCAGCCAAGACGTGGGGGGCGCTTCCCGGGGGAATGAGCAGTTCTTC. This gives the protein CASSQDVGGASRGNEQFF.

A note on this clonotype: At one end, the junction sequence differs from germline, possibly due to a read error. The CDR3 sequence: CALGVSGDTIYF. The CDR3 DNA reads TGTGCCTTGGGGGTTTCTGGAGACACCATATATTTT. The chain combines TRBV28 with TRBJ1-3, with D perhaps matching TRBD1 (5 bases). This CDR3 is built from 12 residues. In germline, CDR1 is MDHEN, CDR2 SYDVKM.

This clonotype was counted ten times or more. The CDR3 loop is CASSPTAGGSSYEQYF. The CDR3 DNA reads TGTGCCAGCAGTCCGACAGCAGGGGGTAGCTCCTACGAGCAGTACTTC. V usage is TRBV7-9 and J usage is TRBJ2-7, with TRBD1 identical over 7 bases. CDR1 is SEHNR and CDR2 is FQNEAQ in the germline V gene (reference sequence). The CDR3 length is 16 residues. V dropped 6 bases and J dropped 0; count of bases not matched to a gene: 11.

This clonotype was seen many times. The CDR3 here is CASSPFGDSGQPQHF. In nucleotides, the CDR3 is TGTGCCAGCTCACCTTTCGGGGACTCGGGTCAGCCCCAGCATTTT. The V gene is TRBV18, the J gene TRBJ1-5, with TRBD1 as a possible D gene (5 bases). V lost 3 bases and J 6 bases, leaving 15 bases between the germline ends. The germline CDR1 and CDR2 sequences are KGHSH and LQKENI. The CDR3 extends over 15 amino acids.

This clonotype occurred a few times. The chain joins TRBV11-2 to TRBJ2-2, with unresolved D. The CDR3 consists of 13 residues. Germline assignment: CDR1 SGHAT and CDR2 FQNNGV. Trimming left V 2 bases short and J 4 bases short, with 5 bases between. CDR3 coding DNA: TGTGCCAGCAGCTTAAGCACCACCGGGGAGCTGTTTTTT. Its protein product is CASSLSTTGELFF.

The CDR3 loop reads CASSLGTGADYGYTF. CDR3 bases: TGTGCCAGCAGCTTAGGCACAGGAGCTGACTATGGCTACACCTTC. The V and J genes are TRBV7-9 and TRBJ1-2; a possible D gene is TRBD1 (5 bases). Trimming shortened V by 1 base and J by 3 bases, and 12 bases separated the two germline ends. From germline, CDR1 is SEHNR and CDR2 FQNEAQ (reference sequence). CDR3 length: 15 amino acids.

This clonotype was recorded at least ten times. V usage is TRBV7-9 and J usage is TRBJ1-1; no clear D gene. Germline V gene lookup returns CDR1 SEHNR and CDR2 FQNEAQ (reference sequence). V was clipped by 5 bases and J by 3 bases, with 13 bases between them. The CDR3 loop spans 14 amino acids. This CDR3 reads CASSSSGSYTEAFF. The CDR3 nucleotides are TGTGCCAGCAGCAGCTCGGGGAGCTACACTGAAGCTTTCTTT.

There are many counts of this clonotype. The gene calls are TRBV2 and TRBJ2-7, with TRBD1 matching 11 bases. The junction had 11 bases not matched to a gene; V was cut back by 3 bases and J by 10 bases. Germline V gives CDR1 SNHLY, CDR2 FYNNEI. The CDR3 runs to 15 residues. CDR3 DNA: TGTGCCAGCAGTGATCCTCCAGAGGGACAGGGGGATCAGTACTTC. This sequence encodes CASSDPPEGQGDQYF.

Ten or more counts support this clonotype. The chain uses TRBV12-5 and TRBJ2-2, with no clear D. V shed 6 bases and J shed 0 bases, with 8 bases lying between them. Germline CDR1 LGHNT, CDR2 FRNRAP. The CDR3 contains 14 residues. The CDR3 sequence: CASGFDANTGELFF. CDR3 nucleotides: TGTGCTAGTGGCTTCGACGCGAACACCGGGGAGCTGTTTTTT.

This clonotype came up a few times. The chain employs TRBV7-9 and TRBJ2-7, with TRBD1 identical over 9 bases. This CDR3 spans 13 amino acids. Losses at the gene ends were 5 bases for V and 7 bases for J; bases not matched to a gene: 6. Germline V gene sequence: CDR1 SEHNR, CDR2 FQNEAQ (reference sequence). CDR3 amino acids: CASSPDRGGEQYF. CDR3 in DNA: TGTGCCAGCAGCCCGGACAGGGGAGGGGAGCAGTACTTC.

This clonotype was counted ten times or more. The chain employs TRBV7-2 and TRBJ2-5; the D call may be TRBD1 or TRBD2 (5 bases each). V was clipped by 5 bases and J by 2 bases, with 15 bases between them. The V gene's germline CDR1 is SGHTA and CDR2 FQGNSA. The CDR3 spans 15 residues. CDR3 sequence reads: CASSQGRGWQETQYF. CDR3 nucleotides: TGTGCCAGCAGCCAGGGACGCGGGTGGCAAGAGACCCAGTACTTC.

This clonotype was counted many times. CDR3 sequence (DNA): TGTGCCAGCAGCACCTGGACTAGTGTGGGCTACACCTTC. Its translation is CASSTWTSVGYTF. This chain uses TRBV7-2 with TRBJ1-2; D is uncertain. Germline V gene data show CDR1 as SGHTA and CDR2 as FQGNSA. The CDR3 has 13 amino acids. Trimming took 5 bases from V and 8 from J, leaving 15 bases between them. The complete variable domain, with remaining parts taken from reference TRBV7-2 and TRBJ1-2, reads GAGVSQSPSNKVTEKGKDVELRCDPISGHTALYWYRQSLGQGLEFLIYFQGNSAPDKSGLPSDRFSAERTGGSVSTLTIQRTQQEDSAVYLCASSTWTSVGYTFGSGTRLTVV.

In its sample, this clonotype was seen many times. The chain uses TRBV7-2 and TRBJ1-6; D unresolved. The germline V and J ends were trimmed by 2 bases and 0 bases, with 8 bases remaining between them. The CDR3 runs 16 residues. Germline loops: CDR1 SGHTA, CDR2 FQGNSA. CDR3 nucleotides: TGTGCCAGCAGCTTAAGGCCGAGCTCCTATAATTCACCCCTCCACTTT. Its protein product is CASSLRPSSYNSPLHF.

This clonotype was found a few times. The chain recombines TRBV5-1 with TRBJ2-1; perhaps TRBD1 as D (5 bases). Trimming left V 3 bases short and J 6 bases short, with 16 bases between. This CDR3 is 15 amino acids long. CDR1 and CDR2 from the germline V gene are SGHRS and YFSETQ. The CDR3 bases are TGCGCCAGCAGCTCTGGGCAGGGCCTTTCCAATGAGCAGTTCTTC. This encodes CASSSGQGLSNEQFF.

The chain links TRBV6-2 or TRBV6-3 to TRBJ2-1; 10 bases are a match to TRBD2. The J segment lost 12 bases and the V segment lost 4 bases, leaving 3 bases of the junction unmatched. Germline V CDR1 and CDR2: MNHEY, SVGEGT. The CDR3 contains 12 residues. CDR3 sequence: CASSLASGGQFF. CDR3 nucleotides: TGTGCCAGCAGTTTGGCTAGCGGGGGGCAGTTCTTC.

The sample holds a few counts of this clonotype. This sequence joins TRBV5-4 and TRBJ2-1; 9 bases match TRBD2. The CDR3 has 17 amino acids. Germline lookup yields CDR1 SGHNT and CDR2 YYREEE (reference sequence). The ends lost 0 bases at V and 4 bases at J; junction bases unmatched: 8. CDR3 protein: CASSLGGGGAGYNEQFF. CDR3 in DNA: TGTGCCAGCAGCTTGGGGGGCGGGGGGGCGGGGTACAATGAGCAGTTCTTC.

This clonotype was observed at least ten times. The chain has TRBV5-1 and TRBJ1-1; D not resolved. The CDR3 length is 16 residues. The V end was cut by 0 bases, the J end by 1 base, with 13 bases between. Germline values: CDR1 SGHRS, CDR2 YFSETQ. The CDR3 spells CASSLGLGSWNTEAFF. CDR3 in DNA: TGCGCCAGCAGCTTGGGTCTTGGCAGTTGGAACACTGAAGCTTTCTTT.

Many counts were recorded for this clonotype. The J gene is TRBJ1-5, the V gene TRBV20-1, with D possibly TRBD1 on 5 matching bases. Germline V lookup: CDR1 DFQATT, CDR2 SNEGSKA (reference sequence). V lost 2 bases, J lost 4 bases, and 9 bases lay in between. This CDR3 has 13 residues. The CDR3 spells CSARQGGNQPQHF. The CDR3 DNA sequence: TGCAGTGCTAGACAGGGAGGTAATCAGCCCCAGCATTTT.

In its sample, this clonotype was seen many times. The chain couples TRBV7-2 to TRBJ2-1; D ambiguous. CDR3 length equals 14 residues. V lost 1 base and J lost 6, with 10 bases in between. CDR1 and CDR2 from the germline V gene are SGHTA and FQGNSA. The CDR3 loop is CASSLVGQLNEQFF. The CDR3, as DNA: TGTGCCAGCAGCTTAGTTGGCCAGCTCAATGAGCAGTTCTTC.

Ten or more counts support this clonotype. V usage is TRBV7-2 and J usage is TRBJ1-5; D is unclear. Trimming left V 5 bases short and J 0 bases short, with 14 bases between. The CDR3 consists of 16 residues. Per the germline V gene, CDR1 is SGHTA and CDR2 is FQGNSA. For the CDR3, the DNA is TGTGCCAGCAGCAACAACGGCCCAAATAGCAATCAGCCCCAGCATTTT. The encoded protein is CASSNNGPNSNQPQHF.

The gene calls are TRBV10-1 and TRBJ2-1, with D hard to call. V lost 3 bases and J lost 7, with 16 bases in between. The CDR3 spans 15 residues. Per germline, CDR1 WNHNN and CDR2 SYGVQD (reference sequence). The CDR3 sequence is CASSEGGTSRNEQFF. The CDR3 nucleotides read TGCGCCAGCAGTGAAGGCGGCACATCGAGGAATGAGCAGTTCTTC.